The rows below give T cell receptor beta chains drawn from one sample of a study of T cells in Graves' hyperthyroidism and ophthalmopathy. TCRdb called the multiplex PCR reads again in MiXCR, with one record for every CDR3 protein. The table includes 450,000 to 700,000 distinct CDR3 sequences, approximately 44% detected once. Sequenced material: peripheral blood or thyroid tissue (not recorded which). These receptors came from an adult woman with Graves' disease, either hyperthyroidism or ophthalmopathy (not recorded which). The CDR3 runs from the conserved cysteine through the conserved F or W. A D gene is named only where the DNA matches it firmly. Only some rows state a clone size, as once, few, many or a class for expanded clones.

D	V	size	J	DNA	CDR3
.	TRBV7-3	once	TRBJ1-2	TGTGCCGGCATAGGACAAAACTATGGCTACACCTTC	CAGIGQNYGYTF
.	TRBV7-9	.	TRBJ1-1	TGTGCCAGCAGCTGGACTAGCGGGATGGAAGCTTTCTTT	CASSWTSGMEAFF
.	TRBV6-2/TRBV6-3	many	TRBJ1-1	TGTGCCAGCCGACAGGATGGAACATCTGAAGCTTTCTTT	CASRQDGTSEAFF
.	TRBV2	few	TRBJ1-1	TGTGCCAGCAGCCTGGGACGGGTGTTTACGGGGGCCACTGAAGCTTTCTTT	CASSLGRVFTGATEAFF
.	TRBV27	many	TRBJ1-2	TGCGCCAGCAGCTTGACGGCTAACTATGGCTACACCTTC	CASSLTANYGYTF
TRBD1	TRBV4-2	.	TRBJ1-2	TGTGCCAGCAGCCCGGACAGGAGCTCTGGCTACACCTTC	CASSPDRSSGYTF
.	TRBV7-9	.	TRBJ2-6	TGTGCCAGCAGCTCTTCCGGGTCCTCTGGGGCCAACGTCCTGACTTTC	CASSSSGSSGANVLTF
.	TRBV12-3/TRBV12-4	.	TRBJ1-1	TGTGCCAGCAGTCCATCGGGACACCGAAACACTGAAGCTTTCTTT	CASSPSGHRNTEAFF
.	TRBV3-1	.	TRBJ1-5	TGTGCCAGCAGCCCCGAAAGTTCCGGGACGGATAGCAATCAGCCCCAGCATTTT	CASSPESSGTDSNQPQHF
TRBD1	TRBV5-1	many	TRBJ2-7	TGCGCCAGCAGCTCCTCCAGGGGGCAGAGGAACGAGCAGTACTTC	CASSSSRGQRNEQYF
.	TRBV7-9	.	TRBJ1-2	TGTGCCAGCAGCTTAGGAGCGGGGCTCTATGGCTACACCTTC	CASSLGAGLYGYTF
.	TRBV2	many	TRBJ2-2	TGTGCCAGCAAGAACACCGGGGAGCTGTTTTTT	CASKNTGELFF
.	TRBV7-9	many	TRBJ2-5	TGTGCCAGCAGCCTGGTAGCGGTACAAGAGACCCAGTACTTC	CASSLVAVQETQYF
.	TRBV28	.	TRBJ2-7	TGTGCCAGCAGCCCTTCCCAGTACGAGCAGTACTTC	CASSPSQYEQYF
.	TRBV10-3	.	TRBJ2-7	TGTGCCATCAGTGAGACTGGGGGCGCCTACGAGCAGTACTTC	CAISETGGAYEQYF
.	TRBV7-9	many	TRBJ2-6	TGTGCCAGCAGCTTAGCTGGTTCTGGGGCCAACGTCCTGACTTTC	CASSLAGSGANVLTF
.	TRBV12-3/TRBV12-4	.	TRBJ2-2	TGTGCCAGCAGTTTACTAGGGAATTTGGCCGGGGAGCTGTCTTTT	CASSLLGNLAGELSF
.	TRBV2	.	TRBJ1-1	TGTGCCAGCAGTACCGGGGCTTTCTTT	CASSTGAFF
.	TRBV10-3	.	TRBJ1-1	TGTGCCATCAGTGAGTCGGTAAGCAGGAACACTGAAGCTTTCTTT	CAISESVSRNTEAFF
.	TRBV10-1	many	TRBJ1-2	TGCGCCAGCAGTGGAAGTCTAGACTATGGCTACACCTTC	CASSGSLDYGYTF
TRBD1	TRBV7-9	.	TRBJ1-5	TGTGCCAGCAGCTCCCAGGGCACAGGGGATCATAGCAATCAGCCCCAGCATTTT	CASSSQGTGDHSNQPQHF
.	TRBV19	.	TRBJ1-1	TGTGCCAGTAGTAGGGGGCAAGCTTTCTTT	CASSRGQAFF
.	TRBV20-1	.	TRBJ1-2	TGCAGTGCTAGAGGGAGAACGAACTATGGCTACACCTTC	CSARGRTNYGYTF
.	TRBV28	few	TRBJ2-7	TGTGCCAGCAGTCCCGATCAGGAGCAGTACTTC	CASSPDQEQYF
TRBD1	TRBV15	once	TRBJ1-2	TGTGCCACCAGCAGCCAACCCCGGACAGGGGACTATGGCTACACCTTC	CATSSQPRTGDYGYTF
TRBD1	TRBV7-1	.	TRBJ1-6	TGTGCCAGCACAGGGGGCACCTATAATTCACCCCTCCACTTT	CASTGGTYNSPLHF
.	TRBV15	.	TRBJ2-3	TGTGCCACCAGCAGGGCCTCAGCGAGCAGCACAGATACGCAGTATTTT	CATSRASASSTDTQYF
.	TRBV20-1	many	TRBJ2-7	TGCAGTGCAAAAGGGACTCCAACCGCGTACGAGCAGTACTTC	CSAKGTPTAYEQYF
.	TRBV2	.	TRBJ2-5	TGTGCCAGCAGTGGAGGGCTTCATCAGCCCCAGTACTTC	CASSGGLHQPQYF
.	TRBV2	.	TRBJ1-5	TGTGCCCATCAAAGTAATCAGCCCCAGCATTTT	CAHQSNQPQHF
.	TRBV7-9	many	TRBJ2-2	TGTGCCAGCAGCCCAGTTGCCACCGGGGAGCTGTTTTTT	CASSPVATGELFF
.	TRBV2	.	TRBJ1-2	TGTGCCAGCGGGGGAGGGACTTCGGCGGGGGGCTACACCTTC	CASGGGTSAGGYTF
.	TRBV4-3	.	TRBJ2-7	TGCGCCAGCAGCCAAGATTCGGTGGGGGGCTACGAGCAGTACTTC	CASSQDSVGGYEQYF
.	TRBV2	many	TRBJ2-5	TGTGCCAGCGCGTCCGGGGCCGGGGAGACCCAGTACTTC	CASASGAGETQYF
TRBD1	TRBV25-1	few	TRBJ1-6	TGTGCCAGCTGGACAGGGAGCTCCTATAATTCACCCCTCCACTTT	CASWTGSSYNSPLHF
.	TRBV16	.	TRBJ2-5	TGTGCCAGCAGCCTAGTGAGGGCATCAGAGACCCAGTACTTC	CASSLVRASETQYF
.	TRBV20-1	many	TRBJ1-1	TGCAGTGCTAGAGTAGCAGGGGCCTCAGATGAAGCTTTCTTT	CSARVAGASDEAFF
TRBD2	TRBV6-1	.	TRBJ2-2	TGTGCCAGCAATGGTCGCAGCGGGGGGTCCCCGAGCACCGGGGAGCTGTTTTTT	CASNGRSGGSPSTGELFF